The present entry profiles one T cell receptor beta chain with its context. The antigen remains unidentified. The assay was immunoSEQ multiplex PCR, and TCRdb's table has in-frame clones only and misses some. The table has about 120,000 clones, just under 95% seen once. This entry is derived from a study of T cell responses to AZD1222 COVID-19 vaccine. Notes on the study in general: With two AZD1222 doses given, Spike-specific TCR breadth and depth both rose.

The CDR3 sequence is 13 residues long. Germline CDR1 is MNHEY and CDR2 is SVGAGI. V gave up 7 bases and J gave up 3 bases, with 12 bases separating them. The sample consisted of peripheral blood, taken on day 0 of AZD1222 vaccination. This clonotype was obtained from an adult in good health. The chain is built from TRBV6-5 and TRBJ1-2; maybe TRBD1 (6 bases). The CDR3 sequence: CASKEGGHYGYTF. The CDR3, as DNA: TGTGCCAGCAAGGAGGGGGGACACTATGGCTACACCTTC.